Listed below are T cell receptor beta chains from one sample, sequenced in a study of graft-versus-host responses after intestinal transplantation. Generated by immunoSEQ multiplex PCR, the TCRdb table keeps only in-frame clones and is missing some. The sample holds around 45,000 clones; about 94% are singletons and the top ten take around 1.6%. The starting material was PBMCs, obtained about 350 days after intestinal transplant. The source is a human patient who received an intestinal transplant, so some T cells may come from the graft donor. Each CDR3 is given with its conserved first and last residue. Fields, in order: J gene, V gene, D gene, clone size, CDR3 DNA, CDR3 protein. A D gene is named only where the DNA matches it firmly. Rows may omit the clone size; those that give it use once, few, many or a size class.

j_call: TRBJ1-4; v_call: TRBV4-1; d_call: -; clone_size: -; cdr3_nt: TGCGCCAGCAGCCAACCGGGTCCAGGTGGTAATGAAAAACTGTTTTTT; cdr3_aa: CASSQPGPGGNEKLFF
j_call: TRBJ1-6; v_call: TRBV5-5; d_call: -; clone_size: -; cdr3_nt: TGTGCCAGCAGCTTGGATTACCGAAGGTCCTATAATTCACCCCTCCACTTT; cdr3_aa: CASSLDYRRSYNSPLHF
j_call: TRBJ1-2; v_call: TRBV11-2; d_call: -; clone_size: -; cdr3_nt: TGTGCCAGCAGCTTAGATCAGGGCGGACACAGGCGGTATGGCTACACCTTC; cdr3_aa: CASSLDQGGHRRYGYTF
j_call: TRBJ2-7; v_call: TRBV19; d_call: -; clone_size: once; cdr3_nt: TGTGCCAGTAGTATAGGGCCCCCACCAACCTACGAGCAGTACTTC; cdr3_aa: CASSIGPPPTYEQYF
j_call: TRBJ2-7; v_call: TRBV7-6; d_call: -; clone_size: -; cdr3_nt: TGTGCCAGCAGCTTAGGAGGGGACGCAACCTACGAGCAGTACTTC; cdr3_aa: CASSLGGDATYEQYF
j_call: TRBJ2-1; v_call: TRBV9; d_call: TRBD2; clone_size: -; cdr3_nt: TGTGCCAGCAGCGCGGGACTAGCGGTCTACAATGAGCAGTTCTTC; cdr3_aa: CASSAGLAVYNEQFF
j_call: TRBJ1-1; v_call: TRBV5-5; d_call: -; clone_size: -; cdr3_nt: TGTGCCAGCAGCTTGGCCGTTGGGTCTATGAACACTGAAGCTTTCTTT; cdr3_aa: CASSLAVGSMNTEAFF
j_call: TRBJ2-2; v_call: TRBV6-4; d_call: -; clone_size: -; cdr3_nt: TGTGCCAGCAGTGACTCTTCATTCCCGGGCACCGGGGAGCTGTTTTTT; cdr3_aa: CASSDSSFPGTGELFF
j_call: TRBJ1-5; v_call: TRBV2; d_call: -; clone_size: -; cdr3_nt: TGTGCCAGCAGTACCACAGGATTTAGCAATCAGCCCCAGCATTTT; cdr3_aa: CASSTTGFSNQPQHF
j_call: TRBJ1-6; v_call: TRBV6-6; d_call: -; clone_size: -; cdr3_nt: TGTGCCAGCAGGGGGGGCTCCTATAATTCACCCCTCCACTTT; cdr3_aa: CASRGGSYNSPLHF
j_call: TRBJ1-6; v_call: TRBV15; d_call: -; clone_size: -; cdr3_nt: TGTGCCACCAGCAGAGAGGGTGGGAGTGGGGAACCCCTCCACTTT; cdr3_aa: CATSREGGSGEPLHF
j_call: TRBJ2-5; v_call: TRBV28; d_call: TRBD1; clone_size: -; cdr3_nt: TGTGCCAGCAGTTCGGGGACAGCCCAAGAGACCCAGTACTTC; cdr3_aa: CASSSGTAQETQYF
j_call: TRBJ2-7; v_call: TRBV27; d_call: TRBD1; clone_size: -; cdr3_nt: TGTGCCAGCAGTGGTAGGGGGCGCGGAGCCTACGAGCAGTACTTC; cdr3_aa: CASSGRGRGAYEQYF
j_call: TRBJ2-3; v_call: TRBV28; d_call: TRBD1; clone_size: once; cdr3_nt: TGTGCCAGCAGGACCAGGGGGCTTAGCACAGATACGCAGTATTTT; cdr3_aa: CASRTRGLSTDTQYF
j_call: TRBJ1-1; v_call: TRBV10-3; d_call: -; clone_size: -; cdr3_nt: TGTGCCATCAAGGCCCAGTTCCCTGAAGCTTTCTTT; cdr3_aa: CAIKAQFPEAFF
j_call: TRBJ1-6; v_call: TRBV5-1; d_call: TRBD1; clone_size: -; cdr3_nt: TGCGCCAGCAGCCCCCTGGGACAGCTAAATTCACCCCTCCACTTT; cdr3_aa: CASSPLGQLNSPLHF
j_call: TRBJ1-1; v_call: TRBV30; d_call: -; clone_size: -; cdr3_nt: TGTGCCTGGAGTGTAAAGGGGAGTAACACTGAAGCTTTCTTT; cdr3_aa: CAWSVKGSNTEAFF
j_call: TRBJ2-1; v_call: TRBV7-2; d_call: TRBD2; clone_size: -; cdr3_nt: TGTGCCAGCAGCCGCACCCCGGGACTAGCCATAGGTGAGCAGTTCTTC; cdr3_aa: CASSRTPGLAIGEQFF
j_call: TRBJ1-1; v_call: TRBV18; d_call: -; clone_size: -; cdr3_nt: TGTGCCAGCTCACAGGGCGAGGGCACTGAAGCTTTCTTT; cdr3_aa: CASSQGEGTEAFF
j_call: TRBJ1-1; v_call: TRBV7-6; d_call: -; clone_size: -; cdr3_nt: TGTGCCGGCAGCTATGGACGGGTCGGGGGGCGCAACACTGAAGCTTTCTTT; cdr3_aa: CAGSYGRVGGRNTEAFF
j_call: TRBJ2-5; v_call: TRBV19; d_call: -; clone_size: -; cdr3_nt: TGTGCCAGTAGGTTGGGGGAGACCCAGTACTTC; cdr3_aa: CASRLGETQYF
j_call: TRBJ2-5; v_call: TRBV7-6; d_call: -; clone_size: -; cdr3_nt: TGTGCCAGCAGCTTAGGGGGACCCGTGTACCAAGAGACCCAGTACTTC; cdr3_aa: CASSLGGPVYQETQYF
j_call: TRBJ2-7; v_call: TRBV5-6; d_call: -; clone_size: -; cdr3_nt: TGTGCCAGCAGCCCGACGGGACCCGGGTTCGTAGAGTACTTC; cdr3_aa: CASSPTGPGFVEYF